Sequencing of this T cell receptor (beta chain) was carried out in a study of OX40 agonist ivuxolimab in advanced cancers. Points from the study as a whole: More expanded clones were seen, on average, in CD8+ T cells than in CD4+.

TCRdb keeps only in-frame clones here, not all; method: immunoSEQ multiplex PCR. The table has about 69,000 clones, 65% to 80% seen once; the top ten hold 2% to 2.5%. Trimming cost V 4 bases and J 5 bases, with 12 bases left between them. The CDR3 extends over 13 amino acids. Per germline, CDR1 SGHDN and CDR2 FVKESK. Regarding this clone: Its antigen is not identified.

This receptor was identified in an adult with an advanced solid tumor such as melanoma, head and neck, liver or kidney cancer. This specimen was CD4+ or CD8+ T cells sorted from blood, taken in a trial of the OX40 agonist ivuxolimab. The chain employs TRBV14 and TRBJ2-7, with a tentative D call TRBD2 (6 bases). Here the CDR3 reads CASSLVGGNEQYF. As DNA, the CDR3 is TGTGCCAGCAGCCTAGTGGGAGGTAACGAGCAGTACTTC.